Following are 29 T cell receptor beta chains from one sample sequenced in a study of T cells after yellow fever vaccination. A single record per CDR3 protein comes from TCRdb applying MiXCR to the 5' RACE reads. Among 300,000 to 400,000 distinct CDR3 sequences listed, 8.7% were seen once. Sequences were derived from PBMCs, sampled on the day of the first yellow fever vaccination. These receptors came from a man younger than 35 who received the YFV17D yellow fever vaccine.

The sample holds many counts of this clonotype. The chain carries TRBV5-1 and TRBJ1-1; 9 positions match TRBD1. The CDR3 is 12 residues long. Germline lookup yields CDR1 SGHRS and CDR2 YFSETQ. V was clipped by 3 bases and J by 11 bases; unmatched bases: 5. The CDR3 DNA follows: TGCGCCAGCAGCTATGGACAGGGGAGCGCTTTCTTT. Encoded protein: CASSYGQGSAFF.

This chain links TRBV20-1 with TRBJ1-2; 10 nucleotides line up with TRBD1. Germline V gives CDR1 DFQATT, CDR2 SNEGSKA (reference sequence). The CDR3 sequence is 14 residues long. V was clipped by 5 bases and J by 4 bases; unmatched bases: 7. The CDR3 protein is CSAVRTGGPYGYTF. DNA of the CDR3: TGCAGTGCTGTCAGGACAGGGGGACCCTATGGCTACACCTTC.

V usage is TRBV20-1 and J usage is TRBJ2-7; D is uncertain. Germline V lookup: CDR1 DFQATT, CDR2 SNEGSKA (reference sequence). V was shortened by 6 bases and J by 7 bases, with 16 bases between the two germline ends. The CDR3 loop spans 12 amino acids. CDR3 in DNA: TGCAGTGCCAGATCAGTTGGACGGGAGCAGTACTTC. It translates to CSARSVGREQYF.

J is TRBJ2-7 and V is TRBV7-6; a weak D match, TRBD2 (6 bases). Germline CDR1 reads SGHVS; CDR2 reads FNYEAQ. The CDR3 sequence is 13 residues long. V lost 5 bases to trimming and J lost 1 base, with 9 bases between them. CDR3 loop: CASSGGVSYEQYF. The CDR3 nucleotides are TGTGCCAGCAGCGGCGGGGTGTCCTACGAGCAGTACTTC. Drawing the rest from reference TRBV7-6 and TRBJ2-7, the complete variable domain is GAGVSQSPRYKVTKRGQDVALRCDPISGHVSLYWYRQALGQGPEFLTYFNYEAQQDKSGLPNDRFSAERPEGSISTLTIQRTEQRDSAMYRCASSGGVSYEQYFGPGTRLTVT.

In this sample, this clonotype turned up a few times. The chain joins TRBV6-5 to TRBJ1-4; D not certain. Germline CDR1 reads MNHEY; CDR2 reads SVGAGI. The CDR3 extends over 15 amino acids. The V end was cut by 4 bases, the J end by 7 bases, with 16 bases between. DNA of the CDR3: TGTGCCAGCAGTTTAGGGCTGAGAGTGGGTGAAAAACTGTTTTTT. The encoded protein is CASSLGLRVGEKLFF.

This clonotype has only a few counts. CDR3 DNA sequence: TGTGCCAGTACCATACAGGGGTCTAGGCCTGAAGCTTTCTTT. Translating gives CASTIQGSRPEAFF. The chain carries TRBV19 and TRBJ1-1; 7 bases match TRBD1. The CDR3 is 14 residues long. V gave up 7 bases and J gave up 6 bases; unmatched junction bases: 11. CDR1 LNHDA and CDR2 SQIVND come from the germline V gene (reference sequence).

This clonotype was found many times. The chain links TRBV30 to TRBJ1-5; no definite D call. The CDR3 contains 13 residues. Germline CDR1 reads GTSNPN; CDR2 reads SVGIG (reference sequence). V dropped 0 bases and J dropped 1 base, with 4 bases sitting between them. The CDR3 DNA sequence: TGTGCCTGGAGTGTCGGAAGCAATCAGCCCCAGCATTTT. Its translation is CAWSVGSNQPQHF.

This clonotype has just a few counts. This sequence joins TRBV27 and TRBJ2-1; 12 positions agree with TRBD2. The CDR3 extends over 13 amino acids. Germline V gene sequence: CDR1 MNHEY, CDR2 SMNVEV (reference sequence). The V gene end was trimmed by 9 bases and the J gene end by 6 bases; junction bases not matched to a gene: 3. The CDR3 sequence: CASKLAGGNEQFF. As DNA, the CDR3 is TGTGCCAGTAAACTAGCGGGGGGCAATGAGCAGTTCTTC.

This clonotype was detected many times. The CDR3 here is CASSSPGINQPQHF. The CDR3 coding sequence is TGTGCCAGCAGCTCCCCGGGGATCAATCAGCCCCAGCATTTT. The chain carries TRBV9 and TRBJ1-5; D gene unclear. CDR1 is SGDLS and CDR2 is YYNGEE in the germline V gene. The CDR3 loop spans 14 amino acids. Trimming stripped 4 bases from V and 3 bases from J, with 11 bases between.

This chain joins TRBV7-8 and TRBJ2-2; 7 bases match TRBD1. J gave up 3 bases and V 4 bases, and 8 bases lay outside the gene matches. CDR1 and CDR2 (germline): SGHVS, FQNEAQ. This CDR3 spans 16 amino acids. CDR3 region: CASSSRTGLYTGELFF. The CDR3 DNA follows: TGTGCCAGCAGCTCTAGGACAGGACTTTACACCGGGGAGCTGTTTTTT.

This clonotype was detected ten times or more. This rearrangement joins TRBV4-3 to TRBJ2-1; tentative D call: TRBD2 (5 bases). From germline, CDR1 is LGHNA and CDR2 YSLEER. The CDR3 is 14 residues long. V gave up 1 base and J gave up 7 bases, with 11 bases separating them. This CDR3 reads CASSQGGASNEQFF. CDR3 in DNA: TGCGCCAGCAGCCAAGGGGGAGCGAGTAATGAGCAGTTCTTC.

This clonotype has more than one count but fewer than ten. The chain carries TRBV7-2 and TRBJ1-5, with D possibly TRBD1 on 5 matching bases. The V end was cut by 2 bases, the J end by 6 bases, with 11 bases between. Germline lookup yields CDR1 SGHTA and CDR2 FQGNSA. The CDR3 loop spans 14 amino acids. CDR3 protein: CASSLIRESQPQHF. In DNA form, the CDR3 reads TGTGCCAGCAGCTTAATCAGGGAGAGTCAGCCCCAGCATTTT.

This clonotype appeared a few times. The J gene is TRBJ2-3, the V gene TRBV5-6, with D uncertain. V was cut by 0 bases and J by 0 bases, with 14 bases left in between. CDR1 is SGHDT and CDR2 is YYEEEE in the germline V gene. This CDR3 is built from 17 residues. This CDR3 is CASSLVAGHPSTDTQYF. The CDR3 DNA reads TGTGCCAGCAGCTTGGTGGCAGGTCATCCGAGCACAGATACGCAGTATTTT.

The sample holds a few counts of this clonotype. The rearrangement uses TRBV15 and TRBJ2-7; no clear D. V lost 3 bases, J lost 6 bases, and 9 bases lay in between. This CDR3 comprises 12 residues. Germline CDR1 LNHNV, CDR2 YYDKDF (reference sequence). Written as DNA, the CDR3 is TGTGCCACCAGCAGTGATGGTCCCGAGCAGTACTTC. Translation gives CATSSDGPEQYF.

The table lists this clonotype with many counts. The chain uses TRBV7-2 and TRBJ1-2; TRBD1 matches at 11 bases. Germline CDR1 SGHTA, CDR2 FQGNSA. Trimming cost V 5 bases and J 2 bases; bases outside gene matches: 4. There are 15 residues in the CDR3. This CDR3 is CASSPDRGPNYGYTF. Written as DNA, the CDR3 is TGTGCCAGCAGCCCGGACAGGGGGCCCAACTATGGCTACACCTTC.

There are many counts of this clonotype. The V gene is TRBV12-3 or TRBV12-4, the J gene TRBJ1-2; D ambiguous. The CDR3 sequence is 14 residues long. Trimming left V 6 bases short and J 8 bases short, with 19 bases between. CDR3 residues: CASRDEDGAGGYTF. The CDR3 region has the DNA TGTGCCAGCAGGGACGAGGACGGTGCTGGAGGCTACACCTTC.

This chain links TRBV12-3 or TRBV12-4 with TRBJ2-2, with D possibly being TRBD1 or TRBD2 (6 bases each). The ends were cut back, 6 bases at V and 2 bases at J, with 16 bases in the middle. CDR3 size: 16 residues. The CDR3 coding sequence is TGTGCCAGCAGCCCCAGGGGACTGATTAACACCGGGGAGCTGTTTTTT. Its translation is CASSPRGLINTGELFF.

This clonotype turned up a few times. J is TRBJ2-3 and V is TRBV7-9; D uncertain. There are 13 residues in the CDR3. The germline V gene encodes CDR1 SEHNR and CDR2 FQNEAQ (reference sequence). The V end lost 6 bases, the J end lost 0 bases, and 7 bases lay between the germline ends. The CDR3 nucleotides read TGTGCCAGCAGACTCACTAGCACAGATACGCAGTATTTT. Its translation is CASRLTSTDTQYF. The whole variable domain, filled in from reference TRBV7-9 and TRBJ2-3, reads DTGVSQNPRHKITKRGQNVTFRCDPISEHNRLYWYRQTLGQGPEFLTYFQNEAQLEKSRLLSDRFSAERPKGSFSTLEIQRTEQGDSAMYLCASRLTSTDTQYFGPGTRLTVL.

This clonotype came up a few times. The J gene is TRBJ1-6, the V gene TRBV5-5; no reliable D call. The germline CDR1 and CDR2 sequences are SGHKS and YYEKEE (reference sequence). The CDR3 length is 12 residues. Trimming took off 6 bases at V and 6 bases at J, with 7 bases between the two ends. The CDR3 protein is CASKSLNSPLHF. CDR3 coding DNA: TGTGCCAGCAAGAGCCTTAATTCACCCCTCCACTTT.

The J gene is TRBJ2-5, the V gene TRBV5-1; perhaps TRBD2 as D (5 bases). V lost 4 bases and J 0 bases, leaving 10 bases between the germline ends. This CDR3 has 14 amino acids. Germline CDR1 SGHRS, CDR2 YFSETQ. CDR3: CASSATGYQETQYF. The CDR3 region has the DNA TGCGCCAGCAGCGCAACGGGGTACCAAGAGACCCAGTACTTC.

The chain is built from TRBV6-1 and TRBJ1-1; D is possibly TRBD1 (5 bases). Germline loops: CDR1 MNHNS, CDR2 SASEGT. Trimming stripped 6 bases from V and 5 bases from J, with 13 bases between. This CDR3 region has 13 residues. The CDR3, as DNA: TGTGCCAGCAGCGCCTCAGGGCTGACTGAAGCTTTCTTT. This encodes CASSASGLTEAFF.

This clonotype has just a few counts. This chain joins TRBV5-1 and TRBJ2-5, with 10 positions matching TRBD2. The CDR3 consists of 14 residues. Germline CDR1 reads SGHRS; CDR2 reads YFSETQ. The V gene end was trimmed by 6 bases and the J gene end by 1 base; junction bases not matched to a gene: 3. As DNA, the CDR3 is TGCGCCAGCACCCCTAGCGGGGGCCAAGAGACCCAGTACTTC. As protein: CASTPSGGQETQYF. The full variable domain, rest sourced from reference TRBV5-1 and TRBJ2-5, is KAGVTQTPRYLIKTRGQQVTLSCSPISGHRSVSWYQQTPGQGLQFLFEYFSETQRNKGNFPGRFSGRQFSNSRSEMNVSTLELGDSALYLCASTPSGGQETQYFGPGTRLLVL.

This clonotype was detected a few times. This chain joins TRBV20-1 and TRBJ2-7, with 8 bases lining up with TRBD1. Germline V CDR1 and CDR2: DFQATT, SNEGSKA (reference sequence). The CDR3 is 14 amino acids. V was pared by 5 bases and J by 3 bases, with 9 bases of the junction left unmatched. CDR3 protein: CSASGQGPFYEQYF. The CDR3 nucleotides are TGCAGTGCTTCCGGACAGGGACCTTTCTACGAGCAGTACTTC.

This clonotype was seen a few times. The junction departs from germline at one end; a sequencing error may be responsible. The gene calls are TRBV30 and TRBJ2-7; 7 bases map to TRBD1. Germline V gene sequence: CDR1 GTSNPN, CDR2 SVGIG (reference sequence). The CDR3 is made up of 11 amino acids. This CDR3 is CAWGTELRVDF. CDR3 nucleotides: TGTGCCTGGGGGACAGAGCTTCGGGTGGACTTC.

The chain uses TRBV6-5 and TRBJ1-3; possibly TRBD1 for D (6 bases). This CDR3 is 15 amino acids long. The germline gives CDR1 MNHEY, CDR2 SVGAGI. V was cut by 2 bases and J by 7 bases, with 15 bases left in between. The CDR3 coding sequence is TGTGCCAGCAGTTACGCAGGGGCTTCGGGCAACACCATATATTTT. This translates into CASSYAGASGNTIYF.

This clonotype has just a few counts. The chain joins TRBV6-5 to TRBJ1-2, with D possibly being TRBD1 (5 bases). The CDR3 is 14 residues long. The V end lost 0 bases, the J end lost 7 bases, and 12 bases lay between the germline ends. Germline lookup yields CDR1 MNHEY and CDR2 SVGAGI. The CDR3 is CASSYSRGISGYTF. The CDR3 DNA follows: TGTGCCAGCAGTTACTCGAGGGGAATAAGTGGCTACACCTTC.

This clonotype was counted ten times or more. CDR3 nucleotides: TGCGCCAGCAGCCAAGGGACTAGTGATGAGCAGTTCTTC. The encoded protein is CASSQGTSDEQFF. This sequence joins TRBV4-1 and TRBJ2-1, with TRBD2 matching 7 bases. This CDR3 contains 13 residues. Germline-derived CDR1 and CDR2 are MGHRA and YSYEKL. Trimming at V came to 1 base and at J to 8 bases, leaving 2 bases not matched to a gene.

The V call is TRBV7-8, the J call TRBJ2-1, with 7 bases aligning to TRBD2. Germline CDR1 SGHVS, CDR2 FQNEAQ. The V and J ends lost 4 bases and 0 bases, in that order; junction bases with no gene match: 6. The CDR3 has 16 residues. DNA of the CDR3: TGTGCCAGCAGCTCGGGACTATACTTCTCCTACAATGAGCAGTTCTTC. Its protein is CASSSGLYFSYNEQFF. Full variable domain (remainder filled in from reference TRBV7-8 and TRBJ2-1): GAGVSQSPRYKVAKRGQDVALRCDPISGHVSLFWYQQALGQGPEFLTYFQNEAQLDKSGLPSDRFFAERPEGSVSTLKIQRTQQEDSAVYLCASSSGLYFSYNEQFFGPGTRLTVL.

This clonotype was seen a handful of times. This chain links TRBV7-2 with TRBJ1-4, with 8 positions matching TRBD1. The CDR3 runs to 15 residues. The germline V gene encodes CDR1 SGHTA and CDR2 FQGNSA. Unmatched junction bases numbered 9, after V lost 5 bases and J lost 7 bases. CDR3 bases: TGTGCCAGCAGCAAACCACCGGGACAGGCTGAAAAACTGTTTTTT. Residues: CASSKPPGQAEKLFF.